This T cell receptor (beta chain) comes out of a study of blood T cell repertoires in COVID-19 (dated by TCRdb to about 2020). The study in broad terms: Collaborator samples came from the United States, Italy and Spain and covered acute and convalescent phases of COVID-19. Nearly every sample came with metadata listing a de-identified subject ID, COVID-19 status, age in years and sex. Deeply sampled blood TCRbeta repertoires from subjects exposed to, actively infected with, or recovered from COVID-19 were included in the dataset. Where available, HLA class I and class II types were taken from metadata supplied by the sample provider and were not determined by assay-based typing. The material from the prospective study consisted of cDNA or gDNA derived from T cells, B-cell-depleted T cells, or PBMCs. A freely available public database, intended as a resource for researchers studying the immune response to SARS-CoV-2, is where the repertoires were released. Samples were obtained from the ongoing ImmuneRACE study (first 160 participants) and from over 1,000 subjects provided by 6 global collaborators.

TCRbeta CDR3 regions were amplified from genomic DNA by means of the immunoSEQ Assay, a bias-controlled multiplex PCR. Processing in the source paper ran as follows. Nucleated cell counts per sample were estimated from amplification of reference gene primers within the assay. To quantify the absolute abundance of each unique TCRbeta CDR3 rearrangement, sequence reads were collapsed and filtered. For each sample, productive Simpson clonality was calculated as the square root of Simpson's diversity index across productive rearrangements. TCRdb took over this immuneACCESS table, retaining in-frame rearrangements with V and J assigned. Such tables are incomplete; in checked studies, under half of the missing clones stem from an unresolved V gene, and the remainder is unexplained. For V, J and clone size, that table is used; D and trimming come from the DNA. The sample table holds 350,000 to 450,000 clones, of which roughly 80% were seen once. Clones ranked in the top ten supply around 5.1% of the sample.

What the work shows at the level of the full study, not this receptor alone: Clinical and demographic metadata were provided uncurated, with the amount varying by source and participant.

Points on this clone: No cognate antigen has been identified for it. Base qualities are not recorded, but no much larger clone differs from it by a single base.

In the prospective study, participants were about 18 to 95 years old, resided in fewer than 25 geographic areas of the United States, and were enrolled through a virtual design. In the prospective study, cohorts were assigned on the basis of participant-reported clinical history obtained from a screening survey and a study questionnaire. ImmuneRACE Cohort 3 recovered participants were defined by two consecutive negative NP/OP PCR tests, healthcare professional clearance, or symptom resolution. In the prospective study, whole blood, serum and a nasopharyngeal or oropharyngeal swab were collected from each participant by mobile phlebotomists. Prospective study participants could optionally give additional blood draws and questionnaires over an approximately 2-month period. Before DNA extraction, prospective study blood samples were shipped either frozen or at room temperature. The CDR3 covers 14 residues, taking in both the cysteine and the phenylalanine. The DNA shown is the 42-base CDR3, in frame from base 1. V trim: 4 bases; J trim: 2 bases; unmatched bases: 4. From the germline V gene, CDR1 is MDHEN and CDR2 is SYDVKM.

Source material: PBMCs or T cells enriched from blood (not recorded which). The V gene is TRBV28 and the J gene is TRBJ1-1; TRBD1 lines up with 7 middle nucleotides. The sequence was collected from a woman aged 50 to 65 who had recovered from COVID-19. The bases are TGTGCCAGCAGTTGGGGGACAGTCAACACTGAAGCTTTCTTT. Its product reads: CASSWGTVNTEAFF.